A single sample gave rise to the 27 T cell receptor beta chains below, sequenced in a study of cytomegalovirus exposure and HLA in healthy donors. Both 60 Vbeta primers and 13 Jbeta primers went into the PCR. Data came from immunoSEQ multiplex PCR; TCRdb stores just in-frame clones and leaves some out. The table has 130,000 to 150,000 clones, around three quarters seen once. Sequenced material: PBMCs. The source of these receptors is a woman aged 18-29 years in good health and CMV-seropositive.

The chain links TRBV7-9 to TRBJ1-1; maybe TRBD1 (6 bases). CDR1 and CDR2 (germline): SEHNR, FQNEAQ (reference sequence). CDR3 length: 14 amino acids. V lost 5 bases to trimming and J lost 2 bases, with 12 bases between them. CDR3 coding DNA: TGTGCCAGCAGCGGTTGGACAGATAACACTGAAGCTTTCTTT. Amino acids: CASSGWTDNTEAFF. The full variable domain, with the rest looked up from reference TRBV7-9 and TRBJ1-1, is DTGVSQNPRHKITKRGQNVTFRCDPISEHNRLYWYRQTLGQGPEFLTYFQNEAQLEKSRLLSDRFSAERPKGSFSTLEIQRTEQGDSAMYLCASSGWTDNTEAFFGQGTRLTVV.

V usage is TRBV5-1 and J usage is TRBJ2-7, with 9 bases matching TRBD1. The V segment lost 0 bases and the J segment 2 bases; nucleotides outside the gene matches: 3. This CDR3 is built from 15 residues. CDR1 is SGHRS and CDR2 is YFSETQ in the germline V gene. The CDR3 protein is CASSLGGQGPYEQYF. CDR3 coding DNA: TGCGCCAGCAGCTTGGGGGGACAGGGTCCCTACGAGCAGTACTTC.

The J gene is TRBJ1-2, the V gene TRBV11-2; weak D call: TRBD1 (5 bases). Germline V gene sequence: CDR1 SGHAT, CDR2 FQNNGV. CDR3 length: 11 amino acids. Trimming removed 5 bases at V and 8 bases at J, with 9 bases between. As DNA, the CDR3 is TGTGCCAGCAGCCCAGGGCAGGGCTACACCTTC. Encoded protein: CASSPGQGYTF.

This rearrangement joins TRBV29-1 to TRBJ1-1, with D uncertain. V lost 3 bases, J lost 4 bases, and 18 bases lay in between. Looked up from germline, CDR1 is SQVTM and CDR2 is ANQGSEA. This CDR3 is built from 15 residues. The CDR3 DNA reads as TGCAGCGTTGATCATCTGGCGGGTCTGGGCACTGAAGCTTTCTTT. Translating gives CSVDHLAGLGTEAFF.

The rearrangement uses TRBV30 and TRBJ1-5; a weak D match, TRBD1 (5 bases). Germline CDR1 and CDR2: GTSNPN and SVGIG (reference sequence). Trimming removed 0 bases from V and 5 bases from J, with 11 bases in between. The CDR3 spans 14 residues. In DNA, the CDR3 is TGTGCCTGGAGTGTTGGCAGGGTGTATCAGCCCCAGCATTTT. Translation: CAWSVGRVYQPQHF.

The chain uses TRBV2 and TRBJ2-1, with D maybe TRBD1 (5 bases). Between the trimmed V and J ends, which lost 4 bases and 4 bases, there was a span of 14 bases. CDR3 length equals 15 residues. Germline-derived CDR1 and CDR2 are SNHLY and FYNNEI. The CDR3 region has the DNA TGTGCCAGCAGTGTGGGGTGGGGCAGTTACAATGAGCAGTTCTTC. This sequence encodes CASSVGWGSYNEQFF.

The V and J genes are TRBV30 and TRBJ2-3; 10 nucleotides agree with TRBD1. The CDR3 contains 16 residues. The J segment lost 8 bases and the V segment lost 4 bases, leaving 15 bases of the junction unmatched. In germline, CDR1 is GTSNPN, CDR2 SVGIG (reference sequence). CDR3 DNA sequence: TGTGCCTGGAAATCTGGGACAGGGGTTATACTGGGTACGCAGTATTTT. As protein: CAWKSGTGVILGTQYF. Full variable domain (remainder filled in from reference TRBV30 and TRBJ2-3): SQTIHQWPATLVQPVGSPLSLECTVEGTSNPNLYWYRQAAGRGLQLLFYSVGIGQISSEVPQNLSASRPQDRQFILSSKKLLLSDSGFYLCAWKSGTGVILGTQYFGPGTRLTVL.

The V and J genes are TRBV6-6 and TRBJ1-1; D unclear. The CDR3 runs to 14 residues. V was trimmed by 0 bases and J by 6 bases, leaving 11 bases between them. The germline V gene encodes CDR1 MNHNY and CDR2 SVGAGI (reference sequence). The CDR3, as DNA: TGTGCCAGCAGTTACTCTGGGCGGGAGGCTGAAGCTTTCTTT. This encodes CASSYSGREAEAFF.

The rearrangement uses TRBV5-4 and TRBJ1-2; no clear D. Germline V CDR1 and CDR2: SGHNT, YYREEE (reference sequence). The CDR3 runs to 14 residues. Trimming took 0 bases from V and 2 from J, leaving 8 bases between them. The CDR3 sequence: CASSLGAENYGYTF. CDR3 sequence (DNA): TGTGCCAGCAGCTTGGGGGCAGAGAACTATGGCTACACCTTC.

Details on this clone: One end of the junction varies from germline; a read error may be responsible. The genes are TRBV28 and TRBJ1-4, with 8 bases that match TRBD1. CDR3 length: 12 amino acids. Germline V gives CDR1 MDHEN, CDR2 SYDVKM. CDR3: CASSFNERDRNF. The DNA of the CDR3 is TGTGCCAGCAGTTTCAATGAGCGGGACAGGAATTTT.

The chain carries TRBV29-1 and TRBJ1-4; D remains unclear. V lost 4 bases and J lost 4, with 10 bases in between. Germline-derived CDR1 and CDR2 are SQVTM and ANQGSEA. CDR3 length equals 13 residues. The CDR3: CSVGIAGNEKLFF. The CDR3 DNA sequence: TGCAGCGTTGGCATTGCCGGTAATGAAAAACTGTTTTTT. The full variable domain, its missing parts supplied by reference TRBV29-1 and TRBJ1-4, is SAVISQKPSRDICQRGTSLTIQCQVDSQVTMMFWYRQQPGQSLTLIATANQGSEATYESGFVIDKFPISRPNLTFSTLTVSNMSPEDSSIYLCSVGIAGNEKLFFGSGTQLSVL.

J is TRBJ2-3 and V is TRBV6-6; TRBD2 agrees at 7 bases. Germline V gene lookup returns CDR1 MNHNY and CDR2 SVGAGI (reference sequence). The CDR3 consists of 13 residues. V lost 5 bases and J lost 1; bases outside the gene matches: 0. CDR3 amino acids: CASSAGGTDTQYF. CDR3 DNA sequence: TGTGCCAGCAGTGCGGGGGGCACAGATACGCAGTATTTT.

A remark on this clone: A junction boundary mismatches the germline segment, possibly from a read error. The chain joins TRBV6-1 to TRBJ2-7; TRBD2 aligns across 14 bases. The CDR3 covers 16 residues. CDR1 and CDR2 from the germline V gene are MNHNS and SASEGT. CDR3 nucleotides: TGTGCCAGCAGTGGGGGACTAGCGGGGGCCTCCTACGGGCAGTACTTC. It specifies CASSGGLAGASYGQYF.

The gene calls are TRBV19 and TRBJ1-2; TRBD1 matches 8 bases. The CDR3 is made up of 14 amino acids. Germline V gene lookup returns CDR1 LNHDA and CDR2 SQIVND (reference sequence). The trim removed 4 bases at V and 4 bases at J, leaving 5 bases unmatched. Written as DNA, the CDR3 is TGTGCCAGTAGTAGGGCAGGGGGCGGCTATGGCTACACCTTC. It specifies CASSRAGGGYGYTF.

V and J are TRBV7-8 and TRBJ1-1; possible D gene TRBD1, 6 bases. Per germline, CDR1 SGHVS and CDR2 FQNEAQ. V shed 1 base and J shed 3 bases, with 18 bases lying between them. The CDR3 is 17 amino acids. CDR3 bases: TGTGCCAGCAGCTTAGATCCTCCTTGGGGGCGAGACACTGAAGCTTTCTTT. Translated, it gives CASSLDPPWGRDTEAFF.

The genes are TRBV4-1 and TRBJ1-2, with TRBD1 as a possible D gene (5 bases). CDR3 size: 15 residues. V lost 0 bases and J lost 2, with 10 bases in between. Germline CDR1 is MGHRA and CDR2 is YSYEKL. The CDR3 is CASSQEAAGNYGYTF. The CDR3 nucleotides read TGCGCCAGCAGCCAAGAGGCAGCAGGGAACTATGGCTACACCTTC.

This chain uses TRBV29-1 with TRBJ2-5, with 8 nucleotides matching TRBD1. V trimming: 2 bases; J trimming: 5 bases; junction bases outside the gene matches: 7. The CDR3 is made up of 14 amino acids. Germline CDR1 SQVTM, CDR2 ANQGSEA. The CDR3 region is CSVEQTGVTETQYF. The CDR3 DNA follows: TGCAGCGTTGAACAGACAGGGGTTACGGAGACCCAGTACTTC.

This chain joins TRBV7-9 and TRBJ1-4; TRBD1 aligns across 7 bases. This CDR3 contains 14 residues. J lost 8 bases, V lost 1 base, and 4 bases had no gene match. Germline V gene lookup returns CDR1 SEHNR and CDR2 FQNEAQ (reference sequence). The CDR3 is CASSLGQGREKLFF. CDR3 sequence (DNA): TGTGCCAGCAGCTTAGGACAGGGCCGGGAAAAACTGTTTTTT.

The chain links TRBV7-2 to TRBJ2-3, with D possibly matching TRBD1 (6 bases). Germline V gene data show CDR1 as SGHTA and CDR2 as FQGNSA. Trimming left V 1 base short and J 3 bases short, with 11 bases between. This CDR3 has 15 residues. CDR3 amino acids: CASSLGGRGTDTQYF. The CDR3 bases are TGTGCCAGCAGCTTAGGGGGGCGAGGGACAGATACGCAGTATTTT.

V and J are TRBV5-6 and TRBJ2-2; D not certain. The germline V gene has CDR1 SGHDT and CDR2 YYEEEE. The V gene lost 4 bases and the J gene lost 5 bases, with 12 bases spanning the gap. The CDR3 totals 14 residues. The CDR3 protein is CASSARLWTGELFF. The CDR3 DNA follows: TGTGCCAGCAGCGCCCGGTTGTGGACCGGGGAGCTGTTTTTT.

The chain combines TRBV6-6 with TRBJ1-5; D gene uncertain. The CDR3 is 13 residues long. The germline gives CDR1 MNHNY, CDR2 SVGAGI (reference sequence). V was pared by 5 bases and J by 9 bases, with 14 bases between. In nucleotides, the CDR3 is TGTGCCAGCAGTAATCGACCACTAACGCCCCAGCATTTT. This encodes CASSNRPLTPQHF.

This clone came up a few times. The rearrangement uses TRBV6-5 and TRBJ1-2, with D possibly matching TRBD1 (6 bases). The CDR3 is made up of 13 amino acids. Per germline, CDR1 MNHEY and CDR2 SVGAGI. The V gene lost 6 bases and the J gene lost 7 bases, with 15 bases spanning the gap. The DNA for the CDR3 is TGTGCCAGCAGCAGGGAACAGGGTCGTGGCTACACCTTC. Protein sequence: CASSREQGRGYTF.

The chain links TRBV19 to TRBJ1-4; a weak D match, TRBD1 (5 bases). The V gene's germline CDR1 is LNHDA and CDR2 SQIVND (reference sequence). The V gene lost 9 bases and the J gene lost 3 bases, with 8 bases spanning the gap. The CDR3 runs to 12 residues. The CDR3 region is CASRVSNEKLFF. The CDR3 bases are TGTGCCAGCAGGGTTTCTAATGAAAAACTGTTTTTT.

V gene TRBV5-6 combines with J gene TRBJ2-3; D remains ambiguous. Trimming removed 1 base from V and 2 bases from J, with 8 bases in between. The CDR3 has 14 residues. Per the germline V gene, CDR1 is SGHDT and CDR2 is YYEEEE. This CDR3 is CASSLTPLTDTQYF. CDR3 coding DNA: TGTGCCAGCAGCTTGACTCCCCTCACAGATACGCAGTATTTT.

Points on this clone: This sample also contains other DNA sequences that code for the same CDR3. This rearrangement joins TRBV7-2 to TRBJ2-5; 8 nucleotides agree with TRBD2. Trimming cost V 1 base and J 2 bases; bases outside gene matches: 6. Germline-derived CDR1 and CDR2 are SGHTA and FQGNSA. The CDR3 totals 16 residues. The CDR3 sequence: CASSLGLAGGQETQYF. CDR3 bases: TGTGCCAGCAGCTTAGGGTTGGCGGGGGGACAAGAGACCCAGTACTTC. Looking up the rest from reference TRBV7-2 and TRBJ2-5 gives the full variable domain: GAGVSQSPSNKVTEKGKDVELRCDPISGHTALYWYRQSLGQGLEFLIYFQGNSAPDKSGLPSDRFSAERTGGSVSTLTIQRTQQEDSAVYLCASSLGLAGGQETQYFGPGTRLLVL.

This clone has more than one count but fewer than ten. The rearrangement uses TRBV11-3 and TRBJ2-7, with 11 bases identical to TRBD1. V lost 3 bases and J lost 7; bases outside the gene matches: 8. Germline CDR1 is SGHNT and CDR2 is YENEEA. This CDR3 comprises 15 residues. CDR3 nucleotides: TGTGCCAGCAGCTTTGGACAGGGGGCAACGGGAGAGCAGTACTTC. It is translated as CASSFGQGATGEQYF.

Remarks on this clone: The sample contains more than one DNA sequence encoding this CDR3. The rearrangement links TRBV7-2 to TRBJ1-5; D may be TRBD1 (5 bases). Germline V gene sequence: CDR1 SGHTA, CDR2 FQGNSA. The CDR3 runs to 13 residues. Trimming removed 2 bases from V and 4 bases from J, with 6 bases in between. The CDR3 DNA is TGTGCCAGCAGCTTATCAGGGAATCAGCCCCAGCATTTT. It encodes CASSLSGNQPQHF.